The source of this T cell receptor beta chain is a study of monozygotic twins with inflammatory bowel disease (dated by TCRdb to the late 2010s). Study-level background: The full study comprised around 28 monozygotic twin pairs: nine German pairs (four IBD-concordant, five IBD-discordant) and 19 IBD-discordant Danish pairs. Each individual had, on average, about 151 000 unique TCRalpha sequences and 181 000 unique TCRbeta sequences available for analysis. The search for disease-associated traits relied mainly on comparing IBD patients with their genetically identical healthy co-twins within discordant pairs.

Study-wide findings and limitations: IBD patients had lower TCRbeta repertoire diversity, measured by the inverse Simpson index, than their healthy co-twins. Differing immunosuppressive treatments among patients may have added background noise and inter-individual variability to the repertoires. Repertoire similarity did not differ between concordant and discordant twins, which could be due to limited statistical power. The results gave no support for a single strong signal or clonotype linked to IBD. Distinction between different T cell subtypes could not be achieved in the analysis. IBD patients shared fewer clonotypes with other individuals than healthy twins did, most markedly in patients showing signs of disease activity.

The method behind the library was 5' RACE. For each TCR library, 3,500 to 4,500 ng of total RNA was used. For each sample, cDNA synthesis was carried out in eight separate reactions using SMARTScribe reverse transcriptase. During cDNA synthesis, template switching introduced unique molecular identifiers that contained a 6-nucleotide sample barcode. TCRalpha and TCRbeta cDNA was amplified by two nested PCRs of approximately 17 and 9 cycles, with bead purification after each PCR. Before amplification, the cDNA was treated with uracil DNA-glycosylase and purified using the QIAquick PCR purification kit. The second PCR was the step at which Illumina TruSeq-compatible adapters and sample-specific barcodes were added. TapeStation and Qubit were used to check library quality and concentration, and approximately 5.4 ng of each library was pooled. Sequencing of the pooled libraries was done on an Illumina HiSeq2500 single-index Rapid Run using custom sequencing primers and 2 x 100 bp reads. The study's processing was this. UMI-based consensus assembly with MiGEC version 1.2.6 was used to correct PCR and sequencing errors. MiXCR version 2.1.1 handled V(D)J alignment, clonotype assembly and CDR3 extraction. To normalise gene usage, clonotype sharing and MAIT/NKT TCR abundance, the analysis used the top 1000, 10 000 and 20 000 clonotypes per sample. After downsampling to 27 000 UMIs, diversity was calculated as the inverse Simpson index using the vegan R package. Paired Mann-Whitney U tests on discordant twin pairs were used, with Benjamini-Hochberg multiple-testing correction. The reads were reprocessed in TCRdb, with one entry per CDR3 protein sequence and no accompanying DNA. The V and J calls here are based on TCRdb, not the publication. The record for this sample contains around 370,000 distinct CDR3 sequences. The ten most abundant clones make up 2.6% of the sample.

CDR3 length: 16 amino acids, cysteine to phenylalanine. No DNA is listed. The germline V gene gives CDR1 as MNHEY and CDR2 as SVGAGI. As concerns this clonotype: It lacks a known antigen.

An approximately 2.6 ml peripheral blood sample was drawn into PAXgene tubes per donor and stored at -80°C. Total RNA was isolated from whole blood with the PAXgene blood miRNA kit on an automated QIAcube, without T cell sorting. Peripheral blood from monozygotic twin pairs, either concordant or discordant for inflammatory bowel disease, underwent deep TCRalpha and TCRbeta repertoire profiling that used unique molecular barcoding. Smoking habits were recorded for all twin pairs, with individuals classified as current, former or never smokers. The chain couples TRBV6-5 to TRBJ2-7; without DNA, the TCRdb call of TRBD1 cannot be checked. Material for sequencing was blood. The receptor's source is a human donor with ulcerative colitis or Crohn's disease, or a healthy co-twin of an affected twin (not recorded which). The CDR3: CASRDSGQGVTYEQCF.